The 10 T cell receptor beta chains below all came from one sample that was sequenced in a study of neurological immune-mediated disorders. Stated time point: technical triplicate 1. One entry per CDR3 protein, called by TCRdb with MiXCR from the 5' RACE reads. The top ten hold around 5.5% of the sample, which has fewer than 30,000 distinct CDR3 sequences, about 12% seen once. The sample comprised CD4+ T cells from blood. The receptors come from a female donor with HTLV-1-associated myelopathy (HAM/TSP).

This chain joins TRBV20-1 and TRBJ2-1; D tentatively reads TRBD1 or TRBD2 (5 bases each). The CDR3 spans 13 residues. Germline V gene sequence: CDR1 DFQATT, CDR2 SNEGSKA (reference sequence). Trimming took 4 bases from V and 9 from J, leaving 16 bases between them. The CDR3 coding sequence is TGCAGTGCTATCTGGGGGACCTCCGCTGAGCAGTTCTTC. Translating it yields CSAIWGTSAEQFF.

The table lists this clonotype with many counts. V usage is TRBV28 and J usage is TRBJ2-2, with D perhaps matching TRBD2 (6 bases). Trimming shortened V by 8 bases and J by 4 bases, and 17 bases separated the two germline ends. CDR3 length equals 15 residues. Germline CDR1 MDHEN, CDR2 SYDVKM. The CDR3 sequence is CASSFRRGFTGELFF. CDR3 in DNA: TGTGCCAGCTCCTTCAGGCGGGGTTTCACCGGGGAGCTGTTTTTT.

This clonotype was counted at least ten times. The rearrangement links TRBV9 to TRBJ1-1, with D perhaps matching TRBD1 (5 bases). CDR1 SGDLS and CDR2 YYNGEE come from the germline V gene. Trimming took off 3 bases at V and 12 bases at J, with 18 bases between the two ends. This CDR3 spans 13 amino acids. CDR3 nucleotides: TGTGCCAGCAGCGGGGGGACTTCGGTCCCTCCTTTCTTT. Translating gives CASSGGTSVPPFF.

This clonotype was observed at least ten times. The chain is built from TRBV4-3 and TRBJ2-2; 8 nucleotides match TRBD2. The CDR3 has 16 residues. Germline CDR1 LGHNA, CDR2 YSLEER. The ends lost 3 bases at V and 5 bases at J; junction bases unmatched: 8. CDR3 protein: CASSQPSGGATGELFF. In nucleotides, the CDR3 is TGCGCCAGCAGCCAGCCGAGCGGGGGCGCTACCGGGGAGCTGTTTTTT.

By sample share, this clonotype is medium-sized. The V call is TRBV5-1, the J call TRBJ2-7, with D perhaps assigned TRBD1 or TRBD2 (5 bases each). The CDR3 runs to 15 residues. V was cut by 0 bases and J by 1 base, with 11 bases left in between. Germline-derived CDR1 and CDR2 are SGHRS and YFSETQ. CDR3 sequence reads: CASSLAGAISYEQYF. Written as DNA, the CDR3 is TGCGCCAGCAGCTTGGCCGGGGCGATTTCCTACGAGCAGTACTTC.

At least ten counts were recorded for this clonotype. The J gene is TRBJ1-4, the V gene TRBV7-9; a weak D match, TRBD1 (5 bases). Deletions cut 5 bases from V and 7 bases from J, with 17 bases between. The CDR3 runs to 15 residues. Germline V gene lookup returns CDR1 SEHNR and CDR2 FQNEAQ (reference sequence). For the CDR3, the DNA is TGTGCCAGCAGCCCGGGGACCTGGAAGAGTGAAAAACTGTTTTTT. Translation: CASSPGTWKSEKLFF.

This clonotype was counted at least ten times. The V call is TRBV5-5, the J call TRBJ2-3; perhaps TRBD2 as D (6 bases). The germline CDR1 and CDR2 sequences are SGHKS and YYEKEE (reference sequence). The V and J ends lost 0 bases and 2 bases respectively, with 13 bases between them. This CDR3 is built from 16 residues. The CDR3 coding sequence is TGTGCCAGCAGCTTGGTCCATGCGGGGAACACAGATACGCAGTATTTT. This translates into CASSLVHAGNTDTQYF.

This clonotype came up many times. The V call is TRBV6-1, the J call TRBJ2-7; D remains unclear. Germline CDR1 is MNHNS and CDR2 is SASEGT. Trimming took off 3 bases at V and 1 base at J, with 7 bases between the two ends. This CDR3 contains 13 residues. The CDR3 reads CASSDSRSYEQYF. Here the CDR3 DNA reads TGTGCCAGCAGTGATAGTCGATCCTACGAGCAGTACTTC.

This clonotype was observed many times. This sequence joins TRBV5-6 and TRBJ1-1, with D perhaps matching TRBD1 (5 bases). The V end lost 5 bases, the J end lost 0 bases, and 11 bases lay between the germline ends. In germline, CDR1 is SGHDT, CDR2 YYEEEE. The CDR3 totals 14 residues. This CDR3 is CASSPQGMNTEAFF. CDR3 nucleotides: TGTGCCAGCAGTCCGCAGGGTATGAACACTGAAGCTTTCTTT. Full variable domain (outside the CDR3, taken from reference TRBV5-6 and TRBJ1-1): DAGVTQSPTHLIKTRGQQVTLRCSPKSGHDTVSWYQQALGQGPQFIFQYYEEEERQRGNFPDRFSGHQFPNYSSELNVNALLLGDSALYLCASSPQGMNTEAFFGQGTRLTVV.

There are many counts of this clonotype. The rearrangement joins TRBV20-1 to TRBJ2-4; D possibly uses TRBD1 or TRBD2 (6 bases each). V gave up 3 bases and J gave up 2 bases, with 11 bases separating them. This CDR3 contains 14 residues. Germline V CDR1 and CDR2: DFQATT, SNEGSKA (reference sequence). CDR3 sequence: CSASTRDTKNIQYF. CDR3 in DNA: TGCAGTGCTAGTACGCGGGACACCAAAAACATTCAGTACTTC.